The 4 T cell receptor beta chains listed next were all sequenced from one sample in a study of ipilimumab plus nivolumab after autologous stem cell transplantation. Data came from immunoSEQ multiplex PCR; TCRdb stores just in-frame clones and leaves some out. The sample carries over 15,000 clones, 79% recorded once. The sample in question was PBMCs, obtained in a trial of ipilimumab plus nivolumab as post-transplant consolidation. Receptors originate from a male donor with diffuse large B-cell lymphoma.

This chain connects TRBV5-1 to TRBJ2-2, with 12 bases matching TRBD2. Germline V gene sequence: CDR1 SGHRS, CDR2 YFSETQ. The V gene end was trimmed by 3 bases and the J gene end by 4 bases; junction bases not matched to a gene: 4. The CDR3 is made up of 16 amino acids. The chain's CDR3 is CASSSSGGALTGELFF. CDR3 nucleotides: TGCGCCAGCAGCTCTAGCGGGGGGGCCCTCACCGGGGAGCTGTTTTTT. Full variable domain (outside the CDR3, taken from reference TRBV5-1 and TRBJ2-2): KAGVTQTPRYLIKTRGQQVTLSCSPISGHRSVSWYQQTPGQGLQFLFEYFSETQRNKGNFPGRFSGRQFSNSRSEMNVSTLELGDSALYLCASSSSGGALTGELFFGEGSRLTVL.

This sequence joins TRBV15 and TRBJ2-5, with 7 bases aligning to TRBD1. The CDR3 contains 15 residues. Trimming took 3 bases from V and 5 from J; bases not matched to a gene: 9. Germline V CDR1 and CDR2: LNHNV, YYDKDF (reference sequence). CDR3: CATSRGPGQAETQYF. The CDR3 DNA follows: TGTGCCACCAGCAGGGGCCCTGGACAGGCGGAGACCCAGTACTTC.

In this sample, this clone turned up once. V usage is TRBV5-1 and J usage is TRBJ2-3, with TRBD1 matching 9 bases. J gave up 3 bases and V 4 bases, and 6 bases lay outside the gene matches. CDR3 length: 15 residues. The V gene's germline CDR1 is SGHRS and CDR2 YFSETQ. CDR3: CASSRGQGKTDTQYF. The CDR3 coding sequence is TGCGCCAGCAGCCGAGGACAGGGGAAGACAGATACGCAGTATTTT.

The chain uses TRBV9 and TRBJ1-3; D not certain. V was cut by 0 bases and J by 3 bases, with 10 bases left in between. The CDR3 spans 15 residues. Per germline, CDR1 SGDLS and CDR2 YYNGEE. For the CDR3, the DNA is TGTGCCAGCAGCGTAGATTCCACGGTTGGAAACACCATATATTTT. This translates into CASSVDSTVGNTIYF. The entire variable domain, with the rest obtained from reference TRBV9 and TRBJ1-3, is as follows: DSGVTQTPKHLITATGQRVTLRCSPRSGDLSVYWYQQSLDQGLQFLIQYYNGEERAKGNILERFSAQQFPDLHSELNLSSLELGDSALYFCASSVDSTVGNTIYFGEGSWLTVV.